This T cell receptor (beta chain) was identified during a study of T cell responses to AZD1222 COVID-19 vaccine. With respect to this clone: What it binds is unknown.

V shed 5 bases and J 4 bases; nucleotides not matched to a gene: 6. This CDR3 has 15 residues. The germline V gene has CDR1 MNHEY and CDR2 SVGEGT. Clones were sequenced by immunoSEQ multiplex PCR, and TCRdb holds only the in-frame ones, with some missing. The table lists some 120,000 clones, roughly 89% of them singletons, with around 10% in the top ten. Study-wide findings and caveats: Baseline serology detected seropositivity in only six AZD1222 recipients.

Sequences were derived from peripheral blood, sampled on day 0 of MenACWY control vaccination. The TCR originated in an adult in good health. The gene calls are TRBV6-2 or TRBV6-3 and TRBJ2-7; 12 nucleotides agree with TRBD2. CDR3 sequence reads: CASSTGLAGVYEQYF. Written as DNA, the CDR3 is TGTGCCAGCAGTACGGGACTAGCGGGTGTGTACGAGCAGTACTTC.